The entry that follows covers one T cell receptor (beta chain) sequence. What it binds is unknown. Trimming removed 5 bases at V and 4 bases at J, with 11 bases between. Germline assignment: CDR1 SQVTM and CDR2 ANQGSEA. The CDR3 loop spans 13 amino acids. Nominally healthy donors were sampled, though unrecorded immune exposures were likely. Primers for the PCR totalled 60 Vbeta and 13 Jbeta. Sequencing used immunoSEQ multiplex PCR; TCRdb keeps in-frame clones, though not all of them. The table shows 60,000 to 85,000 clones, with around 76% occurring only once. The entry originates in a study of cytomegalovirus exposure and HLA in healthy donors. Study observations and caveats: Follow-up analysis found HLA locus-dependent TCR association rates, highest for DRB1 and lowest for HLA-C. Most subjects' HLA-A and HLA-B alleles were reportedly predicted from TCR beta sequences. A later analysis linked a missense DCLRE1C variant to TCR beta V- and J-gene trimming.

The rearrangement links TRBV29-1 to TRBJ1-4; D gene ambiguous. The sequenced sample consisted of PBMCs. This receptor was taken from a male donor in good health and CMV-seropositive. The chain's CDR3 is CSVYGRLNEKLFF. CDR3 sequence (DNA): TGCAGCGTTTATGGGAGACTTAATGAAAAACTGTTTTTT.